These 9 T cell receptor beta chains were all obtained from the same sample, sequenced in a study of T cell changes during pregnancy in multiple sclerosis (dated by TCRdb to about 2019). The library was produced with the immunoSEQ multiplex PCR assay. TCRdb mirrors the immuneACCESS table, restricted to in-frame sequences. Some clones are absent from its copies; in checked studies, under half trace to an unresolved V gene, and the reason for the others is unknown. The sample table records approximately 83,000 clones; 90% to 95% of these occur just once. The biggest ten clones account for 2% to 2.5% of the sample. This specimen was peripheral blood, taken in the third trimester of pregnancy. These receptors were taken from a female donor with multiple sclerosis, enrolled in a pregnancy study.

The V and J genes are TRBV10-3 and TRBJ2-1; 14 positions agree with TRBD2. The germline V gene has CDR1 ENHRY and CDR2 SYGVKD. This CDR3 contains 17 residues. V gave up 8 bases and J gave up 8 bases; unmatched junction bases: 14. The CDR3 protein is CAIADDSGTSGSDEQFF. The DNA for the CDR3 is TGTGCCATCGCCGACGACTCCGGGACTAGCGGGAGTGATGAGCAGTTCTTC.

The rearrangement joins TRBV5-4 to TRBJ2-5, with TRBD2 identical over 13 bases. V lost 0 bases to trimming and J lost 2 bases; unmatched junction nucleotides: 1. The CDR3 consists of 16 residues. Germline V lookup: CDR1 SGHNT, CDR2 YYREEE (reference sequence). The CDR3 DNA sequence: TGTGCCAGCAGCTTGGGGGGACTAGCGGGACAAGAGACCCAGTACTTC. This codes for CASSLGGLAGQETQYF.

The genes are TRBV9 and TRBJ2-3, with 12 bases aligning to TRBD2. CDR3 length equals 16 residues. J gave up 2 bases and V 0 bases, and 1 base lay outside the gene matches. Germline CDR1 SGDLS, CDR2 YYNGEE. The CDR3 nucleotides read TGTGCCAGCAGCGTAGGACTAGCGGGGGACACAGATACGCAGTATTTT. Translation: CASSVGLAGDTDTQYF. Filled out from reference TRBV9 and TRBJ2-3, the complete variable domain reads DSGVTQTPKHLITATGQRVTLRCSPRSGDLSVYWYQQSLDQGLQFLIQYYNGEERAKGNILERFSAQQFPDLHSELNLSSLELGDSALYFCASSVGLAGDTDTQYFGPGTRLTVL.

CDR3 nucleotides: TGTGCCAGCAGTTTATTACTAGCGGGAGGCTCCTACGAGCAGTACTTC. This gives the protein CASSLLLAGGSYEQYF. The chain carries TRBV28 and TRBJ2-7; 12 nucleotides match TRBD2. V lost 1 base and J lost 0; bases outside the gene matches: 1. This CDR3 has 16 residues. CDR1 MDHEN and CDR2 SYDVKM come from the germline V gene. The complete variable domain, with remaining parts taken from reference TRBV28 and TRBJ2-7, reads DVKVTQSSRYLVKRTGEKVFLECVQDMDHENMFWYRQDPGLGLRLIYFSYDVKMKEKGDIPEGYSVSREKKERFSLILESASTNQTSMYLCASSLLLAGGSYEQYFGPGTRLTVT.

J is TRBJ2-7 and V is TRBV7-9; 7 nucleotides align to TRBD1. CDR3 length equals 15 residues. V dropped 6 bases and J dropped 2; count of bases not matched to a gene: 10. Looked up from germline, CDR1 is SEHNR and CDR2 is FQNEAQ (reference sequence). DNA of the CDR3: TGTGCCAGCAGGCCCCCCTGGACAGGACCCTACGAGCAGTACTTC. Protein: CASRPPWTGPYEQYF.

This chain links TRBV15 with TRBJ2-1, with a possible D match to TRBD2 (5 bases). V was shortened by 0 bases and J by 4 bases, with 22 bases between the two germline ends. From germline, CDR1 is LNHNV and CDR2 YYDKDF (reference sequence). This CDR3 has 19 amino acids. The chain's CDR3 is CATSRETPTTRSRYNEQFF. In nucleotides, the CDR3 is TGTGCCACCAGCAGAGAAACACCAACAACTAGGTCCCGTTACAATGAGCAGTTCTTC.

V usage is TRBV9 and J usage is TRBJ2-3; 9 positions match TRBD1. Germline loops: CDR1 SGDLS, CDR2 YYNGEE. Losses at the gene ends were 3 bases for V and 8 bases for J; bases not matched to a gene: 13. The CDR3 covers 16 residues. The DNA for the CDR3 is TGTGCCAGCAGCGCCCAGGGACAGGGTCATTTAGCTACGCAGTATTTT. It is translated as CASSAQGQGHLATQYF.

The chain couples TRBV19 to TRBJ2-3; TRBD2 is a possible D gene (6 bases). The CDR3 runs to 16 residues. V gave up 3 bases and J gave up 3 bases, with 16 bases separating them. Germline assignment: CDR1 LNHDA and CDR2 SQIVND (reference sequence). CDR3 bases: TGTGCCAGTAGTATTGGCGGGATTGCGGCAACAGATACGCAGTATTTT. This encodes CASSIGGIAATDTQYF.

This clone was observed once. The gene calls are TRBV7-6 and TRBJ2-1; no firm D call. Between the trimmed V and J ends, which lost 4 bases and 5 bases, there was a span of 3 bases. CDR1 SGHVS and CDR2 FNYEAQ come from the germline V gene. The CDR3 is 11 residues long. The CDR3 protein is CASSSDNEQFF. CDR3 sequence (DNA): TGTGCCAGCAGCTCGGACAATGAGCAGTTCTTC.